The 2 T cell receptor beta chains below come from one sample, sequenced in a study of cytomegalovirus exposure and HLA in healthy donors (dated by TCRdb to the late 2010s). The receptor library was made with the immunoSEQ multiplex PCR assay. For the multiplex PCR, a mixture combining 60 forward primers for TCR Vbeta segments and 13 reverse primers for TCR Jbeta segments was used. Drawn from immuneACCESS, this table holds only the in-frame rearrangements with V and J called that TCRdb kept. Clones are partly lost; checked studies trace under half to an unresolved V gene and leave the rest unexplained. In this sample the table shows roughly 150,000 clones, around four fifths of which occur a single time. The top ten clones comprise about 1.5% of the sample. The specimen was PBMCs. Receptors were obtained from a male donor in good health and CMV-seronegative.

The table lists this clone with a count of one. V usage is TRBV7-9 and J usage is TRBJ2-5; tentative D call: TRBD1 (5 bases). The CDR3 extends over 13 amino acids. Germline CDR1 reads SEHNR; CDR2 reads FQNEAQ (reference sequence). V dropped 4 bases and J dropped 7 bases, with 13 bases sitting between them. In DNA, the CDR3 is TGTGCCAGCAGCTACGACAGATTCGGGACCCAGTACTTC. It translates to CASSYDRFGTQYF.

The rearrangement links TRBV6-6 to TRBJ2-7, with TRBD1 identical over 11 bases. The CDR3 runs to 15 residues. Looked up from germline, CDR1 is MNHNY and CDR2 is SVGAGI (reference sequence). V shed 6 bases and J 6 bases; nucleotides not matched to a gene: 10. In nucleotides, the CDR3 is TGTGCCAGCAGGATCCGGGACAGGGGGAATGGCGAGCAGTACTTC. Its protein is CASRIRDRGNGEQYF.